This T cell receptor beta chain was sequenced for a study of regulatory T cells in long-lasting Graves disease. Study-level results: Possibly, accuracy suffered from the small sample size.

This clonotype came up many times. Its specificity is not known. CDR3-region Arm-PCR and iRepertoire HTBI primers produced the TCR beta libraries. TCRdb passed the multiplex PCR reads through MiXCR, listing each CDR3 protein once. The repertoire holds 530,000 or so distinct CDR3 sequences, 13% seen once, with 10% in the top ten. Specified time point: newly diagnosed GD, antithyroid drugs for less than 3 months. Making the TCR library involved RNA that had been extracted from PBMCs. Roughly 8.2-milliliter peripheral blood samples went into EDTA tubes. This CDR3 region has 14 residues. Germline CDR1 reads SGHRS; CDR2 reads YFSETQ. The V end was cut by 0 bases, the J end by 6 bases, with 13 bases between. These data were likewise used in another study, on T cells in Graves' hyperthyroidism and ophthalmopathy.

Sequenced material: peripheral blood mononuclear cells (PBMCs), taken at new diagnosis, from a patient treated with antithyroid drugs. The V call is TRBV5-1, the J call TRBJ2-7, with D possibly being TRBD1 (5 bases). The source of this sequence is a man younger than 40 with Graves disease. The DNA of the CDR3 is TGCGCCAGCAGCTTGGGAACAGGTGGTGGCGAGCAGTACTTC. Translation gives CASSLGTGGGEQYF.